Each of the 12 T cell receptor beta chains below was sequenced from the same sample in a study of T cell responses to AZD1222 COVID-19 vaccine. Produced via immunoSEQ multiplex PCR; TCRdb's table is partial and in-frame only. The sample shows 58,000 or so clones, 84% of them seen only once. Here the sequenced sample was peripheral blood, taken on day 0 of AZD1222 vaccination. The receptors originated from an adult in good health.

This clone was observed once. The chain couples TRBV11-2 to TRBJ1-3; unclear D gene. V lost 3 bases, J lost 0 bases, and 3 bases lay in between. CDR3 length: 13 amino acids. Germline-derived CDR1 and CDR2 are SGHAT and FQNNGV. The CDR3 nucleotides read TGTGCCAGCAGCTTCAACTCTGGAAACACCATATATTTT. Translation: CASSFNSGNTIYF.

The chain has TRBV2 and TRBJ1-5, with 10 bases that match TRBD1. The germline gives CDR1 SNHLY, CDR2 FYNNEI. There are 16 residues in the CDR3. Trimming removed 4 bases from V and 4 bases from J; junction bases left unmatched: 7. CDR3 residues: CASSAYGTGANQPQHF. The CDR3 coding sequence is TGTGCCAGCAGTGCCTATGGGACAGGGGCAAATCAGCCCCAGCATTTT.

The chain employs TRBV5-8 and TRBJ1-6; D might be TRBD1 (5 bases). Looked up from germline, CDR1 is SGHTS and CDR2 is YDEGEE. CDR3 size: 16 residues. Trimming removed 2 bases at V and 3 bases at J, with 12 bases between. The CDR3 sequence is CASSLSTGDYNSPLHF. Here the CDR3 DNA reads TGTGCCAGCAGCTTATCCACAGGCGACTATAATTCACCCCTCCACTTT.

CDR3 in DNA: TGCGCCAGCAGCCAAGCAGGGGCGCTGGATTTCTATGGCTACACCTTC. Encoded protein: CASSQAGALDFYGYTF. The chain has TRBV4-1 and TRBJ1-2; maybe TRBD1 (6 bases). This CDR3 has 16 amino acids. The germline CDR1 and CDR2 sequences are MGHRA and YSYEKL. Trimming removed 1 base at V and 4 bases at J, with 16 bases between.

In the case of this clone: Lacking the conserved final phenylalanine or tryptophan, this CDR3 likely reflects a read error. The DNA is left out, because the CDR3 cannot be placed on it with certainty; the CDR3 is given as TCRdb lists it. The rearrangement joins TRBV4-1 to TRBJ1-4. Germline lookup yields CDR1 MGHRA and CDR2 YSYEKL. Counting both end residues, the CDR3 totals 13 amino acids. This CDR3 reads CASSQAAGTPTLL.

The chain uses TRBV5-6 and TRBJ2-7; the match to TRBD2 covers 10 bases. CDR1 is SGHDT, CDR2 YYEEEE, per germline. CDR3 length equals 14 residues. With V trimmed by 7 bases and J by 0 bases, 4 bases remained unmatched. This chain's CDR3 is CASASGGSSYEQYF. CDR3 bases: TGTGCCAGCGCTAGCGGGGGATCCTCCTACGAGCAGTACTTC.

The count of this clone is one. The J gene is TRBJ2-3, the V gene TRBV6-1; a possible D gene is TRBD2 (6 bases). This CDR3 has 16 amino acids. V gave up 0 bases and J gave up 1 base, with 11 bases separating them. The germline gives CDR1 MNHNS, CDR2 SASEGT. CDR3 in DNA: TGTGCCAGCAGTGAAGCGGGGGGTGAAGGCACAGATACGCAGTATTTT. Amino acids: CASSEAGGEGTDTQYF.

This clone was picked up a small number of times. V usage is TRBV14 and J usage is TRBJ2-7; D gene ambiguous. Germline V gene lookup returns CDR1 SGHDN and CDR2 FVKESK. Trimming took off 2 bases at V and 3 bases at J, with 5 bases between the two ends. This CDR3 contains 12 residues. In nucleotides, the CDR3 is TGTGCCAGCAGCCAAAGTAGCTACGAGCAGTACTTC. Its translation is CASSQSSYEQYF.

The chain uses TRBV9 and TRBJ2-3; 10 bases line up with TRBD2. The CDR3 spans 16 residues. The V gene's germline CDR1 is SGDLS and CDR2 YYNGEE. The V segment lost 0 bases and the J segment 4 bases; nucleotides outside the gene matches: 5. The CDR3: CASSVASGGVADTQYF. In DNA form, the CDR3 reads TGTGCCAGCAGCGTAGCCAGCGGGGGGGTTGCAGATACGCAGTATTTT.

V and J are TRBV7-2 and TRBJ2-3; D unclear. The CDR3 contains 15 residues. V dropped 3 bases and J dropped 5 bases, with 15 bases sitting between them. Germline loops: CDR1 SGHTA, CDR2 FQGNSA. CDR3 bases: TGTGCCAGCAGCTTCGCCCAAGGTGGGGAAGATACGCAGTATTTT. Its translation is CASSFAQGGEDTQYF.

The J gene is TRBJ1-5, the V gene TRBV30; TRBD1 matches at 7 bases. J gave up 6 bases and V 2 bases, and 4 bases lay outside the gene matches. The CDR3 has 13 amino acids. Germline CDR1 GTSNPN, CDR2 SVGIG (reference sequence). Here the CDR3 reads CAWSPGGGQPQHF. CDR3 sequence (DNA): TGTGCCTGGAGTCCAGGGGGAGGTCAGCCCCAGCATTTT.

The sample holds a few counts of this clone. The chain recombines TRBV3-1 (or the pseudogene TRBV3-2) with TRBJ2-7; D is perhaps TRBD2 (6 bases). Germline CDR1 and CDR2: LGHDT and YNNKEL (reference sequence). Trimming took 1 base from V and 7 from J, leaving 14 bases between them. This CDR3 region has 14 residues. The chain's CDR3 is CASSQGSGGGEQYF. DNA for the CDR3: TGTGCCAGCAGCCAAGGCTCCGGGGGAGGAGAGCAGTACTTC.